The clone carrying this T cell receptor (beta chain) came up a few times. The cDNA was generated by 5'RACE with 10-nucleotide random UMIs. Every sequencing run produced over 160 million TCR-beta sequences, and the sequences from any one run covered 15-18 subjects. MiXCR, applied by TCRdb to the 5' RACE reads, yields one record per CDR3 protein. The table includes over 25,000 distinct CDR3 sequences, 12% detected once. The data were obtained in a study of neurological immune-mediated disorders. CDR1 and CDR2 (germline): SGHTA, FQGTGA. This CDR3 contains 15 residues. V shed 5 bases, J shed 8 bases, and the junction held 11 bases outside the gene matches.

The rearrangement joins TRBV7-3 to TRBJ2-1; 8 nucleotides agree with TRBD1. The sequenced material came from PBMCs. This TCR came from a man aged 55-75 years in good health. DNA of the CDR3: TGTGCCAGCAGCCGACAGGGGTTCGTTACAGATGAGCAGTTCTTC. This encodes CASSRQGFVTDEQFF.